These 5 T cell receptor beta chains originate from one sample sequenced in a study of T cell clusters in autoimmune cytopenias. One tube held mixed TRB-A and TRB-B primer pools for touch-down PCR. TCRdb re-called the multiplex PCR reads and gives one entry per CDR3 protein, without DNA. This sample's clone table lists about 2,000 distinct CDR3 sequences. Some 40,000 genome equivalents of blood DNA were amplified for TRB. Sequencing used peripheral blood. The source of these receptors is a human donor with an autoimmune cytopenia or autoimmune hepatitis (not recorded which).

This clonotype is identified as medium-sized (0.01 to 0.1%) from frequency. CDR3 in amino acids: CASRLTVYNEQFF. The genes are TRBV6-6 and TRBJ2-1; as DNA is missing, the TRBD1 call by TCRdb cannot be tested. The CDR3 has 13 residues. Germline V gives CDR1 MNHNY, CDR2 SVGAGI (reference sequence).

J is TRBJ1-5 and V is TRBV6-5; TCRdb proposes TRBD1, but this gene call is untestable without DNA. Germline V CDR1 and CDR2: MNHEY, SVGAGI. CDR3 length: 15 amino acids. The CDR3 sequence is CASSYLSGSNQPQHF.

This clonotype is called medium-sized based on its frequency. The J gene is TRBJ2-7, the V gene TRBV5-6. The germline CDR1 and CDR2 sequences are SGHDT and YYEEEE. This CDR3 is built from 11 residues. The CDR3 sequence: CASSYSYEQYF.

Frequency places this clonotype as medium-sized. The chain combines TRBV12-3 or TRBV12-4 with TRBJ1-1; the D gene TCRdb calls, TRBD1, cannot be checked with no DNA. The CDR3 runs 15 residues. CDR3 region: CASSSDRDWDTEAFF.

This clonotype shows up as medium-sized by frequency. The chain couples TRBV6-1 to TRBJ2-3. Germline assignment: CDR1 MNHNS and CDR2 SASEGT. There are 13 residues in the CDR3. The CDR3 loop reads CASSEFFTDTQYF.